The T cell receptor (beta chain) under discussion was sequenced for a study of cytomegalovirus exposure and HLA in healthy donors. Whole-study findings and limits: Subsequent analysis showed first-cohort TCR clusters tending to co-occur in about 110 validation repertoires. Rare sequences made up most TCRs, while some public TCRs were found in many donors.

From the approximately 110-subject validation cohort, which was separate from the roughly 620-subject first cohort, the donors were drawn. Profiled with immunoSEQ multiplex PCR; TCRdb holds only in-frame clones, not every one. The sample comprises 80,000 to 95,000 clones, 85% to 95% of which are singletons, and approximately 1.1% rests with the top ten. Germline CDR1 is SGHAT and CDR2 is FQNNGV. V was trimmed by 5 bases and J by 6 bases, leaving 10 bases between them. The CDR3 covers 13 residues. In regard to this clone: Its antigen remains unknown.

This receptor was identified in a woman aged 25 to 45 in good health and CMV-seropositive. This sequence joins TRBV11-2 and TRBJ2-2; D possibly corresponds to TRBD2 (6 bases). Input material: PBMCs. The CDR3 reads CASSTGLPGELFF. The CDR3 DNA reads as TGTGCCAGCAGCACCGGACTACCCGGGGAGCTGTTTTTT.